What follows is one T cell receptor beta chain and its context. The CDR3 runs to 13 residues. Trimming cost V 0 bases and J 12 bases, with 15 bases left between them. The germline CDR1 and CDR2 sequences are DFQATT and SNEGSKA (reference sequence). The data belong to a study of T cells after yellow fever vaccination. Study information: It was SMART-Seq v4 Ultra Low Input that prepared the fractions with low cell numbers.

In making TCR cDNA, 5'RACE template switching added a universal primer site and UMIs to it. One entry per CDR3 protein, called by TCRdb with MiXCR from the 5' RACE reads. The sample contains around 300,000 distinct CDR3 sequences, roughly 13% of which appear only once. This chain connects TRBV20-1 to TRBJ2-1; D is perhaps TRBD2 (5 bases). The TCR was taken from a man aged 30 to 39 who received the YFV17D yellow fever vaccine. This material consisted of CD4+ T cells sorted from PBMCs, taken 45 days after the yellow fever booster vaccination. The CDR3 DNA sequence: TGCAGTGCTAGAGAATCATCGGGGTCGGGGCAGTTCTTC. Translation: CSARESSGSGQFF.